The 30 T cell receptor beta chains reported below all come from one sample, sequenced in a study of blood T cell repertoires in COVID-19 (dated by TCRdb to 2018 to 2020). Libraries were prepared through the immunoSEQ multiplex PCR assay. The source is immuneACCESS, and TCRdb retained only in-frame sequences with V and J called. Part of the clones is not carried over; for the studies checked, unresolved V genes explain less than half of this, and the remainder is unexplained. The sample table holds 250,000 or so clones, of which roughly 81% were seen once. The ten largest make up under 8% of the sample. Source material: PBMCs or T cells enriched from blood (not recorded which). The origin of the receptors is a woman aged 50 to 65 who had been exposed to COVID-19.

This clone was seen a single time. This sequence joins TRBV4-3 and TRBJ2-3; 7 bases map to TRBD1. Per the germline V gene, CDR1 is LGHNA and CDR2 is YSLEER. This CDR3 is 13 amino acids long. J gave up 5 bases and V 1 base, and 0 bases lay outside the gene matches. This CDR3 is CASSQAGGDTQYF. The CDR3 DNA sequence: TGCGCCAGCAGCCAAGCAGGGGGAGATACGCAGTATTTT.

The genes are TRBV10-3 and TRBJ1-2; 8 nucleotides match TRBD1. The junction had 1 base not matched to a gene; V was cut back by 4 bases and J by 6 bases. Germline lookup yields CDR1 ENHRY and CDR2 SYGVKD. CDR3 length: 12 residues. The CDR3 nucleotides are TGTGCCATCAGTGGGACAGGGCATGGCTACACCTTC. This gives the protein CAISGTGHGYTF.

CDR3 amino acids: CASSFRDSGANVLTF. The CDR3 DNA follows: TGTGCCAGCAGCTTCAGGGACTCTGGGGCCAACGTCCTGACTTTC. The genes are TRBV7-2 and TRBJ2-6, with D maybe TRBD1 (5 bases). The CDR3 is 15 residues long. Per the germline V gene, CDR1 is SGHTA and CDR2 is FQGNSA. Trimming shortened V by 3 bases and J by 0 bases, and 6 bases separated the two germline ends.

CDR3 region: CASSKGVWRGQGETQYF. The CDR3 coding sequence is TGTGCCAGCAGCAAGGGGGTATGGCGGGGCCAAGGAGAGACCCAGTACTTC. The chain links TRBV21-1 to TRBJ2-5; the D call TRBD2 from the table was never checked on the DNA. TRBV21-1 is noted as a pseudogene. The CDR3 has 17 residues.

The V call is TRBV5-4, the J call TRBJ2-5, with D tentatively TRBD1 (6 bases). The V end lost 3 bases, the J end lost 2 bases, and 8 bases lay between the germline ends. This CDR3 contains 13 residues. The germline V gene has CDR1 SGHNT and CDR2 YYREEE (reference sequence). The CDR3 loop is CASSSDRQETQYF. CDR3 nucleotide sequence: TGTGCCAGCAGCTCTGACAGGCAAGAGACCCAGTACTTC.

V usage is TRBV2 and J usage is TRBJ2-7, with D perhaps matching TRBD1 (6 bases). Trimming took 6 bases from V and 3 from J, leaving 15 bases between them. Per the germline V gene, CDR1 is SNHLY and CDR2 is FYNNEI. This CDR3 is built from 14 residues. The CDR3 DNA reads TGTGCCAGCAGGCGCCAAGGGGGTCTCTACGAGCAGTACTTC. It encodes CASRRQGGLYEQYF.

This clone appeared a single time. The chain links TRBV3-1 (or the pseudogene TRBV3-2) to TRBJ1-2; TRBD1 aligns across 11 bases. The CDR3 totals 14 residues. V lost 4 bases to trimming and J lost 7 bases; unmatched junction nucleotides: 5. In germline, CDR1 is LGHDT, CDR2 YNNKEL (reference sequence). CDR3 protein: CASSPDRGPGGYTF. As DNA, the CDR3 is TGTGCCAGCAGCCCGGACAGGGGGCCTGGTGGCTACACCTTC.

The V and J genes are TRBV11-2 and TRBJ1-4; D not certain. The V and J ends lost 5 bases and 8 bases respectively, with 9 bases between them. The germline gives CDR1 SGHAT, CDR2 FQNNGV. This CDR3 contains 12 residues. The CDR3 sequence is CASSPGWEKLFF. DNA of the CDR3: TGTGCCAGCAGCCCCGGTTGGGAAAAACTGTTTTTT.

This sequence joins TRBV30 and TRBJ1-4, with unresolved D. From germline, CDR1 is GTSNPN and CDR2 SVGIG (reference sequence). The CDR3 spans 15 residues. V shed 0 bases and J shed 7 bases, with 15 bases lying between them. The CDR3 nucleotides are TGTGCCTGGAGTGTACGGCGGGGTATAGGTGAAAAACTGTTTTTT. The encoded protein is CAWSVRRGIGEKLFF.

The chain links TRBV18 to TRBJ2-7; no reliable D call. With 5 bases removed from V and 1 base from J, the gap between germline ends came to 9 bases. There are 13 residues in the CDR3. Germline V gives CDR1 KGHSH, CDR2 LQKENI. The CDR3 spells CASSSVPSYEQYF. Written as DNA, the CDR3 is TGTGCCAGCTCATCGGTTCCTTCCTACGAGCAGTACTTC.

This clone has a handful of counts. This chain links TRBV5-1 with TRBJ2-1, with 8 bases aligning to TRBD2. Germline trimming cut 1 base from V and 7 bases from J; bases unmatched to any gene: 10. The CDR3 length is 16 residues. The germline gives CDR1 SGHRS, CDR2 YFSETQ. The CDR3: CASSLRGAGANNEQFF. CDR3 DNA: TGCGCCAGCAGCTTGCGGGGAGCGGGGGCGAATAATGAGCAGTTCTTC.

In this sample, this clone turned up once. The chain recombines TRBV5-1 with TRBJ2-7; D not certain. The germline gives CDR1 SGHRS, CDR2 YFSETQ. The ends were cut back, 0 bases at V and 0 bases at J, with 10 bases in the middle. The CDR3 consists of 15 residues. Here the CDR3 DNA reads TGCGCCAGCAGCTTGGCCCCGGGTTTCTCCTACGAGCAGTACTTC. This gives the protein CASSLAPGFSYEQYF.

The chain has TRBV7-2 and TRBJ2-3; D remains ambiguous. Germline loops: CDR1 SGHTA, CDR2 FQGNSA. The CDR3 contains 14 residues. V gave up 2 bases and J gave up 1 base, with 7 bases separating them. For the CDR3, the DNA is TGTGCCAGCAGCTTACTCCGGGGCACAGATACGCAGTATTTT. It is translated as CASSLLRGTDTQYF.

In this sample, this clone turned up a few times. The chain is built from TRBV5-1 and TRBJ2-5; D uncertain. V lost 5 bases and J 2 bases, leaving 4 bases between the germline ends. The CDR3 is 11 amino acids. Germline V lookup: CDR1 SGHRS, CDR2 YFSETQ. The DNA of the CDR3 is TGCGCCAGCAGACTTCAAGAGACCCAGTACTTC. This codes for CASRLQETQYF.

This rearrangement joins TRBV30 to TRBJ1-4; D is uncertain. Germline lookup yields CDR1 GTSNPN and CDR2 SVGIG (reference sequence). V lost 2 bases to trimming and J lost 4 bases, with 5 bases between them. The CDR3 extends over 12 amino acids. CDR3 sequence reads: CAWSRSNEKLFF. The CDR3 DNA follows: TGTGCCTGGAGTAGGAGTAATGAAAAACTGTTTTTT.

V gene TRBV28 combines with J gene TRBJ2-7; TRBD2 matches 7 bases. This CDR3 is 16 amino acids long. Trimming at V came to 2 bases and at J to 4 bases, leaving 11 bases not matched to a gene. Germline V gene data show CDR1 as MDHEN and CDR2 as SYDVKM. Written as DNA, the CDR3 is TGTGCCAGCAGTTTAATAGATCCAGCGGGGTGGTACGAGCAGTACTTC. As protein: CASSLIDPAGWYEQYF.

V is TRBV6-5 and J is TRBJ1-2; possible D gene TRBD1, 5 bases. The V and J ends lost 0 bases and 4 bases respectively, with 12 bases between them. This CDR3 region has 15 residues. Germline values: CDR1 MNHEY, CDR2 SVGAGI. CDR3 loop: CASSYSGALGYGYTF. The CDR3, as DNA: TGTGCCAGCAGTTACTCAGGGGCCCTAGGCTATGGCTACACCTTC.

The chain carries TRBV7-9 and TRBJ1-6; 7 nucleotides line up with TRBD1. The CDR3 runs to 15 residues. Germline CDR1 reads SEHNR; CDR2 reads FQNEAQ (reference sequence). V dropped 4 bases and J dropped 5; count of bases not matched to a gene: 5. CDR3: CASSSQGSNNSPLHF. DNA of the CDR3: TGTGCCAGCAGCTCACAGGGGTCGAATAATTCACCCCTCCACTTT.

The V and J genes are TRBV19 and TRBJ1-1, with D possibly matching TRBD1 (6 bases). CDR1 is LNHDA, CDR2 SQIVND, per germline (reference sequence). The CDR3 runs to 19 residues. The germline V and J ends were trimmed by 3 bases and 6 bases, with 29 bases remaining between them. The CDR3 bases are TGTGCCAGTAGTATTTCGCCGGGAGGGGGGCGAGGAGCCTCTCCTGAAGCTTTCTTT. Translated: CASSISPGGGRGASPEAFF.

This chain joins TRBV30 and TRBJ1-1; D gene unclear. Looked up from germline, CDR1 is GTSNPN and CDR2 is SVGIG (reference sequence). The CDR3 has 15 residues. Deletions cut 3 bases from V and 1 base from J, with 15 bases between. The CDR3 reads CAWRGPDLGNTEAFF. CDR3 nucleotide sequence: TGTGCCTGGAGGGGCCCTGATTTGGGGAACACTGAAGCTTTCTTT.

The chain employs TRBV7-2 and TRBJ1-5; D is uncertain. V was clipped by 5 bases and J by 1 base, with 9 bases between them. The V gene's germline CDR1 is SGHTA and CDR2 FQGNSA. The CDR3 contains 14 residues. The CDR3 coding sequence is TGTGCCAGCAGCCTCGACACCAGCAATCAGCCCCAGCATTTT. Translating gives CASSLDTSNQPQHF.

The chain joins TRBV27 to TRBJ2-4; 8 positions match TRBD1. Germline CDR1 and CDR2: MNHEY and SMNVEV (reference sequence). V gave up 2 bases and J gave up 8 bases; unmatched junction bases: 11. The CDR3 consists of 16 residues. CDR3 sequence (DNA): TGTGCCAGCAGTTTAACAGGGGGATCGTGGTTGGACATTCAGTACTTC. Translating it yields CASSLTGGSWLDIQYF.

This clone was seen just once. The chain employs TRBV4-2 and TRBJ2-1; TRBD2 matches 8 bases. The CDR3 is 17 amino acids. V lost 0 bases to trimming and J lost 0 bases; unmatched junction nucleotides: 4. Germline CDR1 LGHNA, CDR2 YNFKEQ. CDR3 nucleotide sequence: TGTGCCAGCAGCCAAGATCCCGGGACTAGCTCCTACAATGAGCAGTTCTTC. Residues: CASSQDPGTSSYNEQFF.

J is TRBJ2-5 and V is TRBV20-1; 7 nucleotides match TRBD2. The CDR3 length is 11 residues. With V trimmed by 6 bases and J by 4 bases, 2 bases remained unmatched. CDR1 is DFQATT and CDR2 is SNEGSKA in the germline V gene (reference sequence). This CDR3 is CSARLAETQYF. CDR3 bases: TGCAGTGCACGACTAGCAGAGACCCAGTACTTC.

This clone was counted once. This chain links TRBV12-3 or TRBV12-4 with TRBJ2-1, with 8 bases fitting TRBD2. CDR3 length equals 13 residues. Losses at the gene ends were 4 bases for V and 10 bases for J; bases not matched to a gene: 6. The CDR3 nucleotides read TGTGCCAGCAGTTCGGGGGGGGCTAAAGAGCAGTTCTTC. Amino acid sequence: CASSSGGAKEQFF.

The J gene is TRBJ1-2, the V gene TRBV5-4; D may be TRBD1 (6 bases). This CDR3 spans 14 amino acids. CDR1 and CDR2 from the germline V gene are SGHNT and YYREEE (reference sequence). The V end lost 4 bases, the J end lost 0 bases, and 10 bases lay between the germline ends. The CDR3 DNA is TGTGCCAGCAGCCGCAGGGGAGCTAACTATGGCTACACCTTC. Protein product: CASSRRGANYGYTF.

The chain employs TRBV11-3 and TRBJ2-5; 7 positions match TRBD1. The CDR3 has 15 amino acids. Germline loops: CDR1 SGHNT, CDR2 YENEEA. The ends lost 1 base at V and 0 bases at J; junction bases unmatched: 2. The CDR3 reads CASSLGQGNQETQYF. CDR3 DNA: TGTGCCAGCAGCTTAGGACAGGGCAACCAAGAGACCCAGTACTTC.

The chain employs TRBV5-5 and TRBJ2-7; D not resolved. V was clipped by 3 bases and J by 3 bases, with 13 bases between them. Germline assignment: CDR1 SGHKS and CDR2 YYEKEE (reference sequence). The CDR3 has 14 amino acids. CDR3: CASSSEKTVYEQYF. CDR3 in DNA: TGTGCCAGCAGCTCCGAGAAAACAGTCTACGAGCAGTACTTC. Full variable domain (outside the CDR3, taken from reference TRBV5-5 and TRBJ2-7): DAGVTQSPTHLIKTRGQQVTLRCSPISGHKSVSWYQQVLGQGPQFIFQYYEKEERGRGNFPDRFSARQFPNYSSELNVNALLLGDSALYLCASSSEKTVYEQYFGPGTRLTVT.

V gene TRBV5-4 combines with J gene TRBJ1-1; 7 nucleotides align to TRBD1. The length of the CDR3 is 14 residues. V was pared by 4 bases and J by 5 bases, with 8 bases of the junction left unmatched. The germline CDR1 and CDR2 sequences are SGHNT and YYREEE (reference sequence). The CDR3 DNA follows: TGTGCCAGCAGCCTCACAGGGGATCGGACTGAAGCTTTCTTT. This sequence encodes CASSLTGDRTEAFF.

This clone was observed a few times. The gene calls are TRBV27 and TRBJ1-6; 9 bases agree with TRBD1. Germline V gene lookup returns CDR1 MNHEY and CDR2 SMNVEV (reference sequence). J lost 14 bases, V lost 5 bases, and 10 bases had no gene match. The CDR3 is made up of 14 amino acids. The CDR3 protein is CASSPGTGSLALHF. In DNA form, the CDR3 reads TGTGCCAGCAGTCCCGGGACAGGGTCTTTGGCCCTCCACTTT.